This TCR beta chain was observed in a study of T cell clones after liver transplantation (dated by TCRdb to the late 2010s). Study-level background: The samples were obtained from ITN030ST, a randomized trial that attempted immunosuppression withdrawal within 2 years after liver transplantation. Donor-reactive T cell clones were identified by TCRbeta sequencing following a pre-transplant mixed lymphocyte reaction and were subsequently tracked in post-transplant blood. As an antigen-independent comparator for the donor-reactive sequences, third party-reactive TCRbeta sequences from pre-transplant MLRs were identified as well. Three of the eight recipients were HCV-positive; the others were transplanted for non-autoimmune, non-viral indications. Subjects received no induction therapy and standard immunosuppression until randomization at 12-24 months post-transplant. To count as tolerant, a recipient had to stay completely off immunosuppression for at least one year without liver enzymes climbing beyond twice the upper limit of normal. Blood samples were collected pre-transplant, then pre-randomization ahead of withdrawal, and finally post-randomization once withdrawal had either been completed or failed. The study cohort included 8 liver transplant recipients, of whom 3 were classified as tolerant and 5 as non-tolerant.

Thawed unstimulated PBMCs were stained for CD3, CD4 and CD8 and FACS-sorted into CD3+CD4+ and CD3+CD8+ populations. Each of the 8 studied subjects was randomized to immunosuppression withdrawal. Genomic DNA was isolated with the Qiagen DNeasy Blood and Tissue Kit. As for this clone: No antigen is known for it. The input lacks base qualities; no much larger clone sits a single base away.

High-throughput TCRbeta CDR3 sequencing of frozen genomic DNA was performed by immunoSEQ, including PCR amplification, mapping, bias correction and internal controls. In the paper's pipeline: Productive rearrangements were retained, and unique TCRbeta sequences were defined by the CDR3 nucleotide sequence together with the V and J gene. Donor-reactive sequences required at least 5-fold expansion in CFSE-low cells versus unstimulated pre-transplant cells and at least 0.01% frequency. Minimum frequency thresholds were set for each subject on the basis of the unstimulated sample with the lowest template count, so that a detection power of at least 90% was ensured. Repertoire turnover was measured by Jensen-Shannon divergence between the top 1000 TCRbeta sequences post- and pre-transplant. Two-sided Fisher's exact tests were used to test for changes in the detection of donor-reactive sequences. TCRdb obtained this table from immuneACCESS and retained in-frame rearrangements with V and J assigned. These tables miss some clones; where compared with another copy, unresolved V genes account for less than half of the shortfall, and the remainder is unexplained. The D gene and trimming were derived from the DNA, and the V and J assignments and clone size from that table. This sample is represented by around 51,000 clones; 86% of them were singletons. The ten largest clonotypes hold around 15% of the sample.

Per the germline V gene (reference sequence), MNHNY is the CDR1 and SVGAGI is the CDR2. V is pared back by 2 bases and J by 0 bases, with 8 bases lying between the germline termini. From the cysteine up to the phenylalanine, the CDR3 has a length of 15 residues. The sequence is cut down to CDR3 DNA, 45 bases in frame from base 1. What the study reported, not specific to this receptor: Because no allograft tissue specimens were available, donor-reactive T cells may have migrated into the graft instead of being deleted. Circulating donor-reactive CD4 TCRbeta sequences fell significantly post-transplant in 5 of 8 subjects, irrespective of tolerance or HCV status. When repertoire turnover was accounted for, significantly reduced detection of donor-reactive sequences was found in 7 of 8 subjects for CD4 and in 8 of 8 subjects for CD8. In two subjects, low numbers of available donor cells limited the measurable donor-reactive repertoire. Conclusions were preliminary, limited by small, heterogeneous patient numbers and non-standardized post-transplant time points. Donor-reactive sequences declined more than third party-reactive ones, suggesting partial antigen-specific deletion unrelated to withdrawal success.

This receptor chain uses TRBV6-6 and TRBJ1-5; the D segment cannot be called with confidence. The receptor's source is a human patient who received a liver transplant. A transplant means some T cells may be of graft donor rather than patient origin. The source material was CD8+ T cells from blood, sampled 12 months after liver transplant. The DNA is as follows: TGTGCCAGCAGTTACGGGTATCGTAGCAATCAGCCCCAGCATTTT. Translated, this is CASSYGYRSNQPQHF.